The 17 T cell receptor beta chains given below trace back to one sample, sequenced in a study of response to subunit inactivated influenza vaccine. One entry per CDR3 protein, called by TCRdb with MiXCR from the RT-PCR reads. Of roughly 170,000 distinct CDR3 sequences in the sample, about 9% are singletons; the top ten hold under 13%. This material consisted of non-naive T cells sorted from PBMCs, taken on the day of vaccination. Every receptor here comes from a man aged 45-65 years who received an inactivated influenza vaccine.

This clonotype appeared many times. V and J are TRBV20-1 and TRBJ1-2; no clear D. Germline CDR1 DFQATT, CDR2 SNEGSKA (reference sequence). V lost 0 bases and J 8 bases, leaving 7 bases between the germline ends. This CDR3 comprises 11 residues. The CDR3 protein is CSARDDGGYTF. The DNA for the CDR3 is TGCAGTGCTAGAGACGACGGGGGCTACACCTTC.

The V gene is TRBV20-1, the J gene TRBJ1-1; D might be TRBD1 (5 bases). V shed 6 bases and J shed 4 bases, with 15 bases lying between them. CDR1 is DFQATT, CDR2 SNEGSKA, per germline (reference sequence). The CDR3 consists of 13 residues. This CDR3 is CSAAQSGSTEAFF. The CDR3 nucleotides are TGCAGTGCCGCTCAATCAGGGTCCACTGAAGCTTTCTTT.

This clonotype was recorded a few times. The chain carries TRBV18 and TRBJ2-3; TRBD2 matches at 12 bases. CDR1 is KGHSH and CDR2 is LQKENI in the germline V gene. The CDR3 length is 16 residues. J lost 3 bases, V lost 5 bases, and 6 bases had no gene match. The CDR3: CASSALTSGGTDTQYF. CDR3 nucleotides: TGTGCCAGCTCAGCACTGACTAGCGGGGGAACAGATACGCAGTATTTT.

This clonotype was seen at least ten times. The chain recombines TRBV5-1 with TRBJ1-5; tentatively, D is TRBD1 (6 bases). Trimming left V 4 bases short and J 1 base short, with 9 bases between. This CDR3 region has 14 residues. The germline gives CDR1 SGHRS, CDR2 YFSETQ. The CDR3 loop reads CASSPGGSNQPQHF. CDR3 nucleotide sequence: TGCGCCAGCAGCCCGGGGGGCAGCAATCAGCCCCAGCATTTT. The full variable domain, rest sourced from reference TRBV5-1 and TRBJ1-5, is KAGVTQTPRYLIKTRGQQVTLSCSPISGHRSVSWYQQTPGQGLQFLFEYFSETQRNKGNFPGRFSGRQFSNSRSEMNVSTLELGDSALYLCASSPGGSNQPQHFGDGTRLSIL.

In this sample, this clonotype turned up a few times. This chain connects TRBV18 to TRBJ2-2; 7 bases fit TRBD2. CDR3 size: 16 residues. V was pared by 0 bases and J by 0 bases, with 1 base of the junction left unmatched. The germline gives CDR1 KGHSH, CDR2 LQKENI. CDR3 sequence reads: CASSPPGRANTGELFF. The CDR3 nucleotides are TGTGCCAGCTCACCACCGGGGAGGGCGAACACCGGGGAGCTGTTTTTT.

The genes are TRBV27 and TRBJ1-4; the D gene is possibly TRBD1 (5 bases). The CDR3 spans 13 residues. The ends were cut back, 6 bases at V and 5 bases at J, with 10 bases in the middle. Germline V gene data show CDR1 as MNHEY and CDR2 as SMNVEV (reference sequence). For the CDR3, the DNA is TGTGCCAGCAGCAGACAGAACAATGAAAAACTGTTTTTT. It codes for CASSRQNNEKLFF.

This sequence joins TRBV5-1 and TRBJ2-1, with TRBD1 matching over 8 bases. This CDR3 is built from 14 residues. V shed 4 bases and J 7 bases; nucleotides not matched to a gene: 7. Germline loops: CDR1 SGHRS, CDR2 YFSETQ. The CDR3: CASSKWTGLNEQFF. The CDR3 DNA reads TGCGCCAGCAGCAAATGGACAGGGCTGAATGAGCAGTTCTTC.

With regard to this clonotype: The junction shows a germline mismatch at one end, possibly a read error. The V and J genes are TRBV5-1 and TRBJ2-4; D is perhaps TRBD2 (6 bases). The CDR3 contains 13 residues. Per the germline V gene, CDR1 is SGHRS and CDR2 is YFSETQ. CDR3 loop: CASSLEGPNIQYF. The CDR3 DNA sequence: TGCGCCAGCAGTTTGGAGGGACCAAACATTCAGTACTTC.

This clonotype was recorded many times. The rearrangement uses TRBV29-1 and TRBJ2-2; D is perhaps TRBD1 (5 bases). Deletions cut 5 bases from V and 0 bases from J, with 10 bases between. The CDR3 is 14 amino acids. Germline CDR1 is SQVTM and CDR2 is ANQGSEA. CDR3 loop: CSVSGFANTGELFF. The DNA for the CDR3 is TGCAGCGTTTCAGGGTTCGCGAACACCGGGGAGCTGTTTTTT.

There are many counts of this clonotype. This rearrangement joins TRBV4-3 to TRBJ2-3; D is perhaps TRBD1 (5 bases). Germline V lookup: CDR1 LGHNA, CDR2 YSLEER. V lost 0 bases and J lost 2, with 12 bases in between. The CDR3 length is 16 residues. The CDR3 DNA follows: TGCGCCAGCAGCCAAGATAGGGGCGTAAACACAGATACGCAGTATTTT. It yields the protein CASSQDRGVNTDTQYF.

The chain joins TRBV5-5 to TRBJ2-7, with 8 bases lining up with TRBD1. Trimming took 4 bases from V and 5 from J; bases not matched to a gene: 11. The germline CDR1 and CDR2 sequences are SGHKS and YYEKEE (reference sequence). This CDR3 contains 15 residues. CDR3 amino acids: CASSLGQGAFNEQYF. For the CDR3, the DNA is TGTGCCAGCAGCCTTGGACAGGGTGCCTTCAACGAGCAGTACTTC.

This clonotype was detected ten times or more. The J gene is TRBJ1-2, the V gene TRBV5-1; D gene ambiguous. The germline V gene has CDR1 SGHRS and CDR2 YFSETQ. CDR3 length: 14 amino acids. Trimming cost V 0 bases and J 5 bases, with 11 bases left between them. The CDR3 DNA follows: TGCGCCAGCAGCTTGGCCGGCGGCGGGTATGGCTACACCTTC. Amino acids: CASSLAGGGYGYTF.

This clonotype was detected a few times. The V and J genes are TRBV7-2 and TRBJ2-7, with D perhaps TRBD2 (6 bases). This CDR3 is 16 amino acids long. With 5 bases removed from V and 0 bases from J, the gap between germline ends came to 17 bases. Germline V gives CDR1 SGHTA, CDR2 FQGNSA. The CDR3 DNA sequence: TGTGCCAGCAGCCCCCGGGGGACGGGTGGCTCCTACGAGCAGTACTTC. Protein product: CASSPRGTGGSYEQYF.

This clonotype appeared many times. V usage is TRBV3-1 and J usage is TRBJ2-5, with 7 positions matching TRBD1. The CDR3 is made up of 14 amino acids. V shed 4 bases, J shed 5 bases, and the junction held 7 bases outside the gene matches. Germline V gene data show CDR1 as LGHDT and CDR2 as YNNKEL (reference sequence). The CDR3 is CASSPLRDSETQYF. Here the CDR3 DNA reads TGTGCCAGCAGCCCACTCCGGGACAGTGAGACCCAGTACTTC.

This clonotype was counted a few times. This chain links TRBV12-3 or TRBV12-4 with TRBJ1-1; D perhaps matches TRBD1 (5 bases). The CDR3 is 14 amino acids. The V and J ends lost 6 bases and 3 bases respectively, with 14 bases between them. The CDR3 loop reads CASRPSGGDTEAFF. The CDR3 region has the DNA TGTGCCAGCAGGCCAAGCGGGGGGGACACTGAAGCTTTCTTT.

This clonotype has a count of ten or more. The J gene is TRBJ2-3, the V gene TRBV20-1; 9 bases align to TRBD2. Germline values: CDR1 DFQATT, CDR2 SNEGSKA (reference sequence). This CDR3 is built from 15 residues. V lost 3 bases to trimming and J lost 2 bases; unmatched junction nucleotides: 6. The CDR3 is CSASGLAGLTDTQYF. CDR3 coding DNA: TGCAGTGCTAGTGGTCTAGCGGGGCTCACAGATACGCAGTATTTT.

In this sample, this clonotype turned up a few times. The V and J genes are TRBV20-1 and TRBJ2-3; D may be TRBD2 (6 bases). CDR3 length: 13 residues. Per the germline V gene, CDR1 is DFQATT and CDR2 is SNEGSKA (reference sequence). CDR3 in amino acids: CSSRTTITDTQYF. The CDR3 nucleotides read TGCAGCTCAAGGACTACGATCACAGATACGCAGTATTTT.